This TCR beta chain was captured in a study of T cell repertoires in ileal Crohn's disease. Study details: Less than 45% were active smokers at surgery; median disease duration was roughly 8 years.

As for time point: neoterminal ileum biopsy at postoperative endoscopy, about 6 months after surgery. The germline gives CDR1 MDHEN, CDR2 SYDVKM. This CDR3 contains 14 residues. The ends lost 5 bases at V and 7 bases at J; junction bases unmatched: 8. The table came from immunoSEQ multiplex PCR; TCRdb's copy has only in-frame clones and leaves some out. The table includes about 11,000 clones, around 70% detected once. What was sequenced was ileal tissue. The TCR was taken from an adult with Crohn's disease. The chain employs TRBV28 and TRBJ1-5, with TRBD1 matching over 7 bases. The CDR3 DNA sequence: TGTGCCAGCAGTGTTACAGGGGTTCGCCAGCCCCAGCATTTT. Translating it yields CASSVTGVRQPQHF.